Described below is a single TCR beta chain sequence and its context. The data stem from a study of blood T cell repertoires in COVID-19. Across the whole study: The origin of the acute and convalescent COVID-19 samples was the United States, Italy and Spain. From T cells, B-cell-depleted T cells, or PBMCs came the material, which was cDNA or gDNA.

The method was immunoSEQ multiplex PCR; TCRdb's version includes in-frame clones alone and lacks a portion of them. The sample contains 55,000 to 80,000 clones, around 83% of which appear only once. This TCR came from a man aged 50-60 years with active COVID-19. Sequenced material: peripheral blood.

The CDR3, as DNA: TGTGCCAGCTCAGGGGCCATAGGCACAGATACGCAGTATTTT. The encoded protein is CASSGAIGTDTQYF. This chain connects TRBV6-5 to TRBJ2-3, with a weak D call TRBD1 (6 bases). CDR1 MNHEY and CDR2 SVGAGI come from the germline V gene. Trimming pared 8 bases from V and 1 base from J, leaving 13 bases between. The length of the CDR3 is 14 residues.